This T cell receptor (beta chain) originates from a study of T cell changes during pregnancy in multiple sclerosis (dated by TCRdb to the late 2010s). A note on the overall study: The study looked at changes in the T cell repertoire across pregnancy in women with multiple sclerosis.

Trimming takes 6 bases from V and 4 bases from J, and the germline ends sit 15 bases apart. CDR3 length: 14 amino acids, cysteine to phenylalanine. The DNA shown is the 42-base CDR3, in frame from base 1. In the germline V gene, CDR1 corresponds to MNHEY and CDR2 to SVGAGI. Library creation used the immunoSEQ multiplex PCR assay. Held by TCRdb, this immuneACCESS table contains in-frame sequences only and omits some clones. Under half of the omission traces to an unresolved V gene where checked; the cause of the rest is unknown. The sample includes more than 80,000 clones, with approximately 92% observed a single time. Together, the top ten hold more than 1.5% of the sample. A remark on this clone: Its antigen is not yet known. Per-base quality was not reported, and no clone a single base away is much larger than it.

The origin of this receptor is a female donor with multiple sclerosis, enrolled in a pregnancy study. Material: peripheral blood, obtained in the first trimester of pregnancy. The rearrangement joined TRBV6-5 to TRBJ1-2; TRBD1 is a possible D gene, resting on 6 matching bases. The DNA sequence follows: TGTGCCAGCAGCCGAAGACAGGACTCCTATGGCTACACCTTC. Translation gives CASSRRQDSYGYTF.